The clone carrying this T cell receptor (beta chain) was counted a few times. Its matching antigen is unknown. The isolated RNA, all of it, was reverse transcribed, so expressed TCRB transcripts were what got sequenced. Data came from immunoSEQ multiplex PCR; TCRdb stores just in-frame clones and leaves some out. This sample has about 120,000 clones; about 18% occur once, and the top ten carry about 2.4%. Roughly 100 mL of blood, on average, came from one heparinised draw per donor. By way of CD45RO/CCR7/CD25/CD127/CD95/CD27, the CD4+ regulatory, stem cell-like memory, central memory and naive cells were sorted. This CDR3 is 14 amino acids long. The V and J ends lost 3 bases and 4 bases, in that order; junction bases with no gene match: 3. Germline lookup yields CDR1 SGDLS and CDR2 YYNGEE. The record originates from a study of beta chain features in type 1 diabetes. Study conclusions and caveats: TCRB CDR3s were moderately but significantly shorter in Type 1 diabetes patients in all four CD4+ subsets. Any HLA type influence on TCRB rearrangement was left unresolved here. The VDJ junctions of type 1 diabetes patients carried fewer insertions and more deletions.

Sample: central memory CD4+ T cells from blood. This receptor was obtained from a young man with type 1 diabetes. The rearrangement links TRBV9 to TRBJ1-5; 8 bases agree with TRBD1. The CDR3 is CASSDRDRNQPQHF. The CDR3 nucleotides are TGTGCCAGCAGCGACCGGGACAGGAATCAGCCCCAGCATTTT.